Shown below are 24 T cell receptor beta chains from a single sample sequenced in a study of regulatory T cells in long-lasting Graves disease. Time point in this sample: newly diagnosed GD, antithyroid drugs for less than 3 months. RNA isolated from PBMCs was used to make the TCR library. HTBI primers from iRepertoire and Arm-PCR of CDR3 regions yielded the TCR beta libraries. One entry per CDR3 protein, called by TCRdb with MiXCR from the multiplex PCR reads. The sample holds about 470,000 distinct CDR3 sequences, more than 13% seen once. Another study also made use of these data, one on T cells in Graves' hyperthyroidism and ophthalmopathy.

This specimen was peripheral blood mononuclear cells (PBMCs), taken at new diagnosis, from a patient treated with antithyroid drugs. The receptors come from a woman aged 25-40 years with Graves disease.

This clonotype was detected many times. This chain connects TRBV30 to TRBJ2-7; D call uncertain. The V end was cut by 5 bases, the J end by 0 bases, with 20 bases between. This CDR3 is 16 amino acids long. Germline CDR1 reads GTSNPN; CDR2 reads SVGIG (reference sequence). This CDR3 reads CAWSQPGDPSSYEQYF. CDR3 bases: TGTGCCTGGTCCCAACCAGGTGACCCAAGCTCCTACGAGCAGTACTTC. The entire variable domain, with the rest obtained from reference TRBV30 and TRBJ2-7, is as follows: SQTIHQWPATLVQPVGSPLSLECTVEGTSNPNLYWYRQAAGRGLQLLFYSVGIGQISSEVPQNLSASRPQDRQFILSSKKLLLSDSGFYLCAWSQPGDPSSYEQYFGPGTRLTVT.

In this sample, this clonotype turned up many times. The chain carries TRBV7-9 and TRBJ1-4; 8 bases align to TRBD1. From germline, CDR1 is SEHNR and CDR2 FQNEAQ (reference sequence). The junction had 6 bases not matched to a gene; V was cut back by 5 bases and J by 7 bases. The CDR3 spans 14 residues. The DNA of the CDR3 is TGTGCCAGCAGCGGACGGACAGGGACTGAAAAACTGTTTTTT. It translates to CASSGRTGTEKLFF.

This CDR3 is CSVEVVGELFF. Here the CDR3 DNA reads TGCAGCGTGGAGGTGGTCGGGGAGCTGTTTTTT. The genes are TRBV29-1 and TRBJ2-2, with a tentative D call TRBD2 (5 bases). The V end was cut by 6 bases, the J end by 7 bases, with 9 bases between. The CDR3 runs 11 residues. In germline, CDR1 is SQVTM, CDR2 ANQGSEA.

The V and J genes are TRBV7-9 and TRBJ1-3; D unclear. Germline lookup yields CDR1 SEHNR and CDR2 FQNEAQ (reference sequence). The CDR3 is made up of 15 amino acids. Trimming cost V 2 bases and J 0 bases, with 8 bases left between them. CDR3 bases: TGTGCCAGCAGCTTATCATGGGACTCTGGAAACACCATATATTTT. Translation gives CASSLSWDSGNTIYF.

The table lists this clonotype with a few counts. V gene TRBV10-1 combines with J gene TRBJ1-5, with unresolved D. Germline CDR1 is WNHNN and CDR2 is SYGVQD (reference sequence). The CDR3 is made up of 17 amino acids. The germline V and J ends were trimmed by 0 bases and 6 bases, with 18 bases remaining between them. The CDR3 region is CASSESMVPGRGQPQHF. The CDR3 bases are TGCGCCAGCAGTGAGTCGATGGTCCCAGGTCGAGGTCAGCCCCAGCATTTT.

This clonotype was counted at least ten times. The rearrangement joins TRBV5-6 to TRBJ2-1; 7 bases map to TRBD2. J lost 3 bases, V lost 3 bases, and 9 bases had no gene match. The V gene's germline CDR1 is SGHDT and CDR2 YYEEEE. There are 16 residues in the CDR3. In DNA form, the CDR3 reads TGTGCCAGCAGCTCCAGCCTGAGGGAGGGCTACAATGAGCAGTTCTTC. Protein product: CASSSSLREGYNEQFF.

The J gene is TRBJ2-1, the V gene TRBV6-2 or TRBV6-3; tentatively, D is TRBD2 (6 bases). V dropped 5 bases and J dropped 0 bases, with 17 bases sitting between them. The CDR3 totals 17 residues. Germline loops: CDR1 MNHEY, CDR2 SVGEGT. The DNA for the CDR3 is TGTGCCAGCAGTACGGGGACGGCGGGGAACTCCTACAATGAGCAGTTCTTC. It yields the protein CASSTGTAGNSYNEQFF.

This clonotype was picked up a small number of times. This chain links TRBV7-9 with TRBJ2-3; the match to TRBD2 covers 8 bases. Per germline, CDR1 SEHNR and CDR2 FQNEAQ (reference sequence). The junction had 4 bases not matched to a gene; V was cut back by 0 bases and J by 5 bases. The CDR3 covers 15 residues. CDR3 region: CASSLAGLAGDTQYF. CDR3 in DNA: TGTGCCAGCAGCTTAGCGGGCCTAGCGGGAGATACGCAGTATTTT.

This clonotype was counted at least ten times. This chain uses TRBV6-1 with TRBJ2-5, with D unresolved. Germline V gives CDR1 MNHNS, CDR2 SASEGT. Trimming removed 7 bases at V and 1 base at J, with 4 bases between. The CDR3 has 11 residues. As DNA, the CDR3 is TGTGCCAGCACCGCCCAAGAGACCCAGTACTTC. Translated, it gives CASTAQETQYF.

This clonotype was detected ten times or more. The chain links TRBV10-3 to TRBJ2-7; TRBD2 matches 7 bases. V shed 4 bases, J shed 2 bases, and the junction held 8 bases outside the gene matches. Germline V gene data show CDR1 as ENHRY and CDR2 as SYGVKD. The CDR3 totals 15 residues. Here the CDR3 reads CAISGSGTSTYEQYF. For the CDR3, the DNA is TGTGCCATCAGTGGGAGCGGGACGTCAACCTACGAGCAGTACTTC.

In its sample, this clonotype was seen a few times. The gene calls are TRBV6-2 or TRBV6-3 and TRBJ2-7; no clear D gene. CDR1 is MNHEY, CDR2 SVGEGT, per germline. The CDR3 has 13 amino acids. V was trimmed by 2 bases and J by 2 bases, leaving 7 bases between them. The CDR3 coding sequence is TGTGCCAGCAGTTACGCGACTGCCTACGAGCAGTACTTC. Protein sequence: CASSYATAYEQYF.

This clonotype appeared many times. The genes are TRBV28 and TRBJ2-1; D unclear. Per germline, CDR1 MDHEN and CDR2 SYDVKM. This CDR3 is built from 16 residues. V dropped 4 bases and J dropped 4 bases, with 17 bases sitting between them. CDR3 sequence reads: CASSSTRRASYNEQFF. CDR3 DNA sequence: TGTGCCAGCAGTTCCACGAGGCGAGCCTCGTACAATGAGCAGTTCTTC. Complete variable domain (other parts from reference TRBV28 and TRBJ2-1): DVKVTQSSRYLVKRTGEKVFLECVQDMDHENMFWYRQDPGLGLRLIYFSYDVKMKEKGDIPEGYSVSREKKERFSLILESASTNQTSMYLCASSSTRRASYNEQFFGPGTRLTVL.

This chain joins TRBV11-2 and TRBJ1-2; 7 positions agree with TRBD1. Per germline, CDR1 SGHAT and CDR2 FQNNGV. The CDR3 spans 14 residues. J lost 7 bases, V lost 1 base, and 6 bases had no gene match. The chain's CDR3 is CASSLGQGQTGYTF. The CDR3 bases are TGTGCCAGCAGCTTAGGGCAGGGACAGACTGGCTACACCTTC. Full variable domain (missing parts from reference TRBV11-2 and TRBJ1-2): EAGVAQSPRYKIIEKRQSVAFWCNPISGHATLYWYQQILGQGPKLLIQFQNNGVVDDSQLPKDRFSAERLKGVDSTLKIQPAKLEDSAVYLCASSLGQGQTGYTFGSGTRLTVV.

V is TRBV25-1 and J is TRBJ1-2; maybe TRBD1 (6 bases). This CDR3 spans 11 amino acids. The germline V gene has CDR1 MGHDK and CDR2 SYGVNS. Between the trimmed V and J ends, which lost 4 bases and 11 bases, there was a span of 11 bases. The DNA of the CDR3 is TGTGCCAGCAGTGCAGGGGTTTGGTACACCTTC. It encodes CASSAGVWYTF.

This clonotype appeared a single time. This likely reflects a read error, since a far larger clone is one base away. The DNA for the CDR3 is TGCAGTGCTAGGGGCGGGAGTGACAATGAGCAGTACTTC. Translation: CSARGGSDNEQYF. The chain is built from TRBV20-1 and TRBJ2-5, with TRBD2 identical over 7 bases. Losses at the gene ends were 3 bases for V and 11 bases for J; bases not matched to a gene: 12. CDR1 and CDR2 (germline): DFQATT, SNEGSKA (reference sequence). CDR3 length: 13 residues.

The sample holds a few counts of this clonotype. The chain employs TRBV4-1 and TRBJ2-5; 11 nucleotides match TRBD2. The CDR3 is 15 amino acids. Germline loops: CDR1 MGHRA, CDR2 YSYEKL. V lost 3 bases and J lost 6; bases outside the gene matches: 6. CDR3 loop: CASSHRLAGLQTQYF. The CDR3 DNA reads as TGCGCCAGCAGCCACCGACTAGCGGGATTGCAGACCCAGTACTTC.

Ten or more counts support this clonotype. The J gene is TRBJ2-5, the V gene TRBV13, with unresolved D. V lost 4 bases and J lost 4, with 10 bases in between. The germline V gene encodes CDR1 PRHDT and CDR2 FYEKMQ (reference sequence). This CDR3 has 13 residues. As DNA, the CDR3 is TGTGCCAGCAGCTCCCGGACGGGAGAGACCCAGTACTTC. Encoded protein: CASSSRTGETQYF.

This rearrangement joins TRBV6-4 to TRBJ2-3, with 8 bases matching TRBD2. Trimming removed 4 bases from V and 1 base from J; junction bases left unmatched: 4. The CDR3 length is 15 residues. Germline CDR1 MRHNA, CDR2 SNTAGT. CDR3 DNA: TGTGCCAGCAGTGGGACAGCGGGAGGCACAGATACGCAGTATTTT. It yields the protein CASSGTAGGTDTQYF.

This clonotype was seen ten or more times. The DNA of the CDR3 is TGTGCCAGCAGTGGTCACAGCGATTCTAAGACCCAGTACTTC. It is translated as CASSGHSDSKTQYF. The chain couples TRBV2 to TRBJ2-5; no definite D call. The CDR3 has 14 amino acids. In germline, CDR1 is SNHLY, CDR2 FYNNEI. V lost 4 bases and J 6 bases, leaving 15 bases between the germline ends.

The table lists this clonotype with many counts. The chain joins TRBV29-1 to TRBJ2-7; 9 positions agree with TRBD1. V lost 4 bases and J lost 0; bases outside the gene matches: 4. The CDR3 length is 14 residues. Per the germline V gene, CDR1 is SQVTM and CDR2 is ANQGSEA. The CDR3 is CSVAGTGSSYEQYF. The CDR3 DNA reads TGCAGCGTTGCCGGGACAGGGAGCTCCTACGAGCAGTACTTC.

This clonotype has more than one count but fewer than ten. The chain couples TRBV2 to TRBJ1-1, with TRBD1 matching 8 bases. The V gene's germline CDR1 is SNHLY and CDR2 FYNNEI. After removal of 0 bases from V and 10 bases from J, the junction contained 7 bases not matched to a gene. The CDR3 runs to 14 residues. CDR3 region: CASSEAWTGPRAFF. For the CDR3, the DNA is TGTGCCAGCAGTGAAGCCTGGACAGGGCCAAGAGCTTTCTTT.

In its sample, this clonotype was seen a few times. A much larger clone sits a single nucleotide away, making a read error possible. The conserved closing phenylalanine or tryptophan is absent in this CDR3, likely reflecting a read error. Written as DNA, the CDR3 is TGTGCCAGCAGTTTAATCAGCACAGATACGCAGTATCTT. It encodes CASSLISTDTQYL. V gene TRBV28 combines with J gene TRBJ2-3, with unresolved D. CDR1 MDHEN and CDR2 SYDVKM come from the germline V gene. The CDR3 consists of 13 residues. V was clipped by 2 bases and J by 0 bases, with 3 bases between them.

With regard to this clonotype: A much more abundant neighbour one base away suggests this may be a read error. V usage is TRBV20-1 and J usage is TRBJ2-7, with TRBD2 matching 9 bases. From germline, CDR1 is DFQATT and CDR2 SNEGSKA (reference sequence). The CDR3 has 14 amino acids. The DNA for the CDR3 is TGCAGTGCTAGGCCCGGGACTAGCTCCCACGAGCGGTACTTC. As protein: CSARPGTSSHERYF.

This clonotype was detected only a few times. The chain employs TRBV5-5 and TRBJ2-7, with TRBD2 matching 7 bases. The J call may be in error: the DNA end matches TRBJ2-5 better. The CDR3 runs to 15 residues. CDR1 is SGHKS, CDR2 YYEKEE, per germline (reference sequence). This CDR3 is CASSLARAGRETQYF. Written as DNA, the CDR3 is TGTGCCAGCAGCTTGGCCCGAGCGGGGAGAGAGACCCAGTACTTC.